The rows below give T cell receptor beta chains drawn from one sample of a study of T-cell reconstitution after alpha-beta-depleted transplantation in children. Using its own MiXCR run on the PCR reads, TCRdb lists one record per CDR3 protein. The sample includes under 850,000 distinct CDR3 sequences, less than 15% of them seen just once. Material: PBMCs, obtained before TCRalphabeta/CD19-depleted stem cell transplant. These TCRs come from a girl aged 2 to 9 with congenital amegakaryocytic thrombocytopenia, due to receive a stem cell transplant. The CDR3 runs from the conserved cysteine through the conserved F or W. Fields, in order: J gene, V gene, clone size, D gene, CDR3 DNA, CDR3 protein. D genes are given only for firm matches. Not all rows give a size; the values are once, few, many and, for expanded clones, a class.

j_call: TRBJ1-2; v_call: TRBV7-6; clone_size: NA; d_call: TRBD1; cdr3_nt: TGTGCCAGCAGCTCCGAGGACAGGGCCTATGGCTACACCTTC; cdr3_aa: CASSSEDRAYGYTF
j_call: TRBJ2-2; v_call: TRBV11-1; clone_size: few; d_call: TRBD1; cdr3_nt: TGTGCCAGCAGCTTCCCGGGACAGGGCCAGGGAGGTAGTATCACCGGGGAGCTGTTTTTT; cdr3_aa: CASSFPGQGQGGSITGELFF
j_call: TRBJ2-7; v_call: TRBV20-1; clone_size: many; d_call: TRBD2; cdr3_nt: TGCAGTGCTTCCCGTCAGGGTACTAGCGGGTCCTACGAGCAGTACTTC; cdr3_aa: CSASRQGTSGSYEQYF
j_call: TRBJ2-7; v_call: TRBV6-1; clone_size: many; d_call: NA; cdr3_nt: TGTGCCAGCAGTGCACCAGGGGCAAAAGGGGCCTACGAGCAGTACTTC; cdr3_aa: CASSAPGAKGAYEQYF
j_call: TRBJ2-1; v_call: TRBV29-1; clone_size: many; d_call: TRBD2; cdr3_nt: TGCAGCGTTGAAGGTAGCGGGAATAGGGATGAGCAGTTCTTC; cdr3_aa: CSVEGSGNRDEQFF
j_call: TRBJ2-1; v_call: TRBV12-3/TRBV12-4; clone_size: few; d_call: TRBD2; cdr3_nt: TGTGCCAGCAGTTTAGTTTGGGTTGGAGCGGGAGGGCCCACCTACAATGAGCAGTTCTTC; cdr3_aa: CASSLVWVGAGGPTYNEQFF
j_call: TRBJ2-7; v_call: TRBV28; clone_size: few; d_call: TRBD1; cdr3_nt: TGTGCCATCGGGGACAGGGATGAGAAGTACTTC; cdr3_aa: CAIGDRDEKYF
j_call: TRBJ2-7; v_call: TRBV5-1; clone_size: few; d_call: NA; cdr3_nt: TGCGCCAGCAGCTTGTTTTCCGGGGACGAGCAGTACTTC; cdr3_aa: CASSLFSGDEQYF
j_call: TRBJ2-3; v_call: TRBV20-1; clone_size: NA; d_call: NA; cdr3_nt: TGCAGTGCTAGAGATGGGACCGACTCGGGAGATACGCCGTATTTT; cdr3_aa: CSARDGTDSGDTPYF
j_call: TRBJ2-1; v_call: TRBV20-1; clone_size: many; d_call: TRBD1; cdr3_nt: TGCAGTGCTACATCCCAGGGGGAGCGATCTGAGCAGTTCTTC; cdr3_aa: CSATSQGERSEQFF
j_call: TRBJ2-7; v_call: TRBV9; clone_size: few; d_call: NA; cdr3_nt: TGTGCCAGCAGCGTAACCCACACGAGCTCCTACGAGCAGTACTTC; cdr3_aa: CASSVTHTSSYEQYF
j_call: TRBJ2-7; v_call: TRBV20-1; clone_size: NA; d_call: NA; cdr3_nt: TGCAGTGCTAGACCAGCGGGTACGGTGGGCTACGAGCAGTACTTC; cdr3_aa: CSARPAGTVGYEQYF
j_call: TRBJ1-1; v_call: TRBV20-1; clone_size: many; d_call: NA; cdr3_nt: TGCAGTGCTAGTTCTCTGTTGTCCGGTCAGAGCCAAGGGGAGTCGGCTTTCTTT; cdr3_aa: CSASSLLSGQSQGESAFF
j_call: TRBJ2-5; v_call: TRBV15; clone_size: few; d_call: NA; cdr3_nt: TGTGCCACCAGCAGAGATCGTGGCGGTCAAGAGATCCAGTACTTC; cdr3_aa: CATSRDRGGQEIQYF
j_call: TRBJ1-2; v_call: TRBV5-1; clone_size: few; d_call: TRBD1; cdr3_nt: TGCGCCAGCAGCTCAGGACAGGGGGTTGATGGCTACACCTTC; cdr3_aa: CASSSGQGVDGYTF
j_call: TRBJ2-5; v_call: TRBV2; clone_size: NA; d_call: NA; cdr3_nt: TGTGCCAGCAGGGCTAGGACGGCTCGAGAGACCCAGTACTTC; cdr3_aa: CASRARTARETQYF
j_call: TRBJ2-7; v_call: TRBV9; clone_size: few; d_call: TRBD2; cdr3_nt: TGTGCCAGCAGCGACCGACAAGTTGGGGCGGGAGGCCTCGAGCAGTACTTC; cdr3_aa: CASSDRQVGAGGLEQYF
j_call: TRBJ2-1; v_call: TRBV20-1; clone_size: many; d_call: TRBD2; cdr3_nt: TGCAGTGCCTCCGACCAGCTAGCGGGGGATTACAATGAGCAGTTCTTC; cdr3_aa: CSASDQLAGDYNEQFF
j_call: TRBJ2-7; v_call: TRBV5-6; clone_size: many; d_call: NA; cdr3_nt: TGTGCCAGCAGCTTTCCCACTGGAGGGTTAACGCAGTACTTC; cdr3_aa: CASSFPTGGLTQYF
j_call: TRBJ2-3; v_call: TRBV12-3/TRBV12-4; clone_size: many; d_call: TRBD2; cdr3_nt: TGTGCCGTAACTAGCGGGACCACAGATACGCAGTATTTT; cdr3_aa: CAVTSGTTDTQYF
j_call: TRBJ1-2; v_call: TRBV7-9; clone_size: NA; d_call: TRBD1; cdr3_nt: TGTGCCAGCAGCTCCCAACCGGGACAGCCAACCCCCTATGGCTACACCTTC; cdr3_aa: CASSSQPGQPTPYGYTF
j_call: TRBJ1-5; v_call: TRBV5-1; clone_size: many; d_call: NA; cdr3_nt: TGCGCCAGCAGCTTGGGTGGTGAATCGGGACAGCCCCAGCATTTT; cdr3_aa: CASSLGGESGQPQHF
j_call: TRBJ1-1; v_call: TRBV28; clone_size: many; d_call: NA; cdr3_nt: TGTGCCAGCAGTCCATGGACGTCGGGGGCTTTCTTT; cdr3_aa: CASSPWTSGAFF
j_call: TRBJ2-3; v_call: TRBV6-1; clone_size: many; d_call: NA; cdr3_nt: TGTGCCAGCACCCTCGGGGTAGAAGCGAATACGCAGTATTTT; cdr3_aa: CASTLGVEANTQYF
j_call: TRBJ2-1; v_call: TRBV11-2; clone_size: many; d_call: NA; cdr3_nt: TGTGCCAGCAGCTTAGCAGTGTGGGAGATAGGCGATGAGCAGTTCTTC; cdr3_aa: CASSLAVWEIGDEQFF
j_call: TRBJ2-7; v_call: TRBV18; clone_size: many; d_call: NA; cdr3_nt: TGTGCCAGCTCACCACTAGACGGCTACGAGCAGTACTTC; cdr3_aa: CASSPLDGYEQYF
j_call: TRBJ2-6; v_call: TRBV5-1; clone_size: few; d_call: TRBD2; cdr3_nt: TGCGCCAGCAGCTTGGGACTAGCGGGAGGTGGGGCCAACGTCCTGACTTTC; cdr3_aa: CASSLGLAGGGANVLTF